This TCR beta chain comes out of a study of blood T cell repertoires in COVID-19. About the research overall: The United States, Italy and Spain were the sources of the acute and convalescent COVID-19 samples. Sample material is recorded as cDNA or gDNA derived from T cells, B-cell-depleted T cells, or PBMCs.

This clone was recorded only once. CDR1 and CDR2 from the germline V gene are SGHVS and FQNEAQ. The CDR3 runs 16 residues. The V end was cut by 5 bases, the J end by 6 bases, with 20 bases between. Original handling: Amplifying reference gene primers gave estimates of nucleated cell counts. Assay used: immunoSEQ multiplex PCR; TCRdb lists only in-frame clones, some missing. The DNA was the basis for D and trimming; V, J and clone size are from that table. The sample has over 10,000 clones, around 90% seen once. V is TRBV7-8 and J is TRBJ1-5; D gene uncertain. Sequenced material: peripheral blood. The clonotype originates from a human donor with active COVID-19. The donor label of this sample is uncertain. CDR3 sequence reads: CASSPRGGESGQPQHF. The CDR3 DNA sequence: TGTGCCAGCAGCCCTCGGGGTGGAGAAAGCGGTCAGCCCCAGCATTTT.